This is a list of T cell receptor beta chains from one sample in a study of blood T cell repertoires in COVID-19. The data were produced by immunoSEQ multiplex PCR, yet TCRdb's version contains in-frame clones alone and is incomplete. The top ten clones hold 7% to 10% of a sample with about 140,000 clones, about 86% of them seen once. Sequences were obtained from peripheral blood. Receptors originate from an older woman with acute or convalescent COVID-19. The CDR3 runs from the conserved cysteine through the conserved F or W.

CASSLEWGGGTDTQYF,TRBJ2-3,16,TRBV7-8
CASSPPSRGETQYF,TRBJ2-5,14,TRBV18
CASRKQGSQGYGYTF,TRBJ1-2,15,TRBV6-5
CASSLEGRGIDTQYF,TRBJ2-3,15,TRBV7-8
CASSIQWGLLYEQYF,TRBJ2-7,15,TRBV19
CASSQPTTQGGAYGYTF,TRBJ1-2,17,TRBV3-1/TRBV3-2
CASSVRTGGSVEQFF,TRBJ2-1,15,TRBV9
CASSSLYEQYF,TRBJ2-7,11,TRBV28
CATSDYRTANTGELFF,TRBJ2-2,16,TRBV24-1
CASSHPRLAYEQYF,TRBJ2-7,14,TRBV4-1
CASSSQRGDDLGPVYEQYF,TRBJ2-7,19,TRBV7-9
CASRPGQSSYNSPLHF,TRBJ1-6,16,TRBV28
CASSQEAAGWYVEQFF,TRBJ2-1,16,TRBV3-1/TRBV3-2
CAISESGGGSETQYF,TRBJ2-5,15,TRBV10-3
CASSLRRGETQYF,TRBJ2-5,13,TRBV11-3
CASSFMDRSYGYTF,TRBJ1-2,14,TRBV5-8
CASRRTEAGAQYF,TRBJ2-5,13,TRBV6-5
CASSIGGGSQPQHF,TRBJ1-5,14,TRBV19
CASSPGGSEKLFF,TRBJ1-4,13,TRBV5-4
CASRQGQGFNQPQHF,TRBJ1-5,15,TRBV6-5
CASSLLPGGEQYF,TRBJ2-7,13,TRBV11-3
CASNFDSTIYGYTF,TRBJ1-2,14,TRBV2
CASTRNRFYGYTF,TRBJ1-2,13,TRBV19